This T cell receptor (beta chain) was sequenced in a study of shared clonotypes between healthy human individuals. Turning to the study itself: Donor ages ranged 18 to 49 years: a couple of women, a few men. Study-wide results and caveats: Estimated clonotype richness was generally higher in naive than memory subsets. Some naive CD4 clonotypes, around 4.7%, turned up in common across a handful of donors.

Note on this clone: Its specificity is unknown.

The germline gives CDR1 SEHNR, CDR2 FQNEAQ (reference sequence). The CDR3 spans 18 residues. V lost 5 bases, J lost 0 bases, and 7 bases stayed unmatched. The naive CD8 subset, CD45RO-negative cells positively selected for CCR7, excluded terminally differentiated effector memory CD45RA+ cells. Every donor, a Caucasian adult, lived in Nashville, Tennessee. The repertoire was sequenced with immunoSEQ multiplex PCR; TCRdb's copy has only in-frame clones and lacks some. The sample contains about 2 million clones, over 85% of which appear only once. The sample comprised naive CD8+ T cells sorted from blood. The clonotype originates from a young man in good health. The rearrangement uses TRBV7-9 and TRBJ2-7, with TRBD2 matching 16 bases. This CDR3 is CASSKGLAGGPGSYEQYF. In DNA form, the CDR3 reads TGTGCCAGCAGCAAGGGACTAGCGGGAGGGCCCGGCTCCTACGAGCAGTACTTC.